Below, 31 T cell receptor beta chains from the same sample are listed, as sequenced in a study of identical twins (dated by TCRdb to 2015 to 2016). The library was made by 5' RACE. Sequenced on an Illumina HiSeq 2000. The public sequencing data were trimmed at Q25 with fastp and processed into clonotypes with MiXCR by TCRdb, which kept only in-frame beta chains. Every distinct CDR3 protein forms one entry, paired with its most common genes and DNA. Within this sample are around 490,000 distinct CDR3 sequences, with over 12% of them counted one time only. The ten largest clones take up roughly 0.4% of the sample. The same sample was also used in a study of yellow fever vaccine responses in identical twins.

Specimen: CD4+ T cells sorted from blood. Receptors were obtained from a woman in her late teens or twenties in good health.

This clonotype was seen at least ten times. The rearrangement links TRBV10-3 to TRBJ2-5, with D uncertain. This CDR3 has 16 amino acids. CDR1 ENHRY and CDR2 SYGVKD come from the germline V gene. Trimming cost V 2 bases and J 3 bases, with 16 bases left between them. The CDR3 sequence is CAISELGRKNKETQYF. In nucleotides, the CDR3 is TGTGCCATCAGTGAGCTTGGACGGAAAAATAAAGAGACCCAGTACTTC.

The table lists this clonotype with many counts. The chain is built from TRBV5-1 and TRBJ2-1, with TRBD2 matching over 8 bases. The V gene end was trimmed by 5 bases and the J gene end by 4 bases; junction bases not matched to a gene: 8. CDR1 is SGHRS, CDR2 YFSETQ, per germline. This CDR3 comprises 15 residues. The CDR3: CASSSTSGSYNEQFF. CDR3 sequence (DNA): TGCGCCAGCAGTTCTACTAGCGGCTCTTACAATGAGCAGTTCTTC.

The rearrangement joins TRBV3-1 to TRBJ2-7; 14 bases are shared with TRBD2. The CDR3 has 18 residues. Unmatched junction bases numbered 14, after V lost 4 bases and J lost 6 bases. Germline assignment: CDR1 LGHDT and CDR2 YNNKEL (reference sequence). For the CDR3, the DNA is TGTGCCAGCAGCCTCCTACCCGGGACTAGCGGGAGTTTAGGCGAGCAGTACTTC. As protein: CASSLLPGTSGSLGEQYF.

The CDR3 loop is CASRRGGRDNEQFF. The DNA of the CDR3 is TGTGCCAGCAGACGGGGGGGCCGGGACAATGAGCAGTTCTTC. This chain joins TRBV2 and TRBJ2-1; 8 bases line up with TRBD2. The CDR3 spans 14 residues. The junction had 6 bases not matched to a gene; V was cut back by 6 bases and J by 5 bases. Germline loops: CDR1 SNHLY, CDR2 FYNNEI.

The rearrangement joins TRBV28 to TRBJ2-3; 9 nucleotides agree with TRBD1. The CDR3 has 16 amino acids. Germline V gives CDR1 MDHEN, CDR2 SYDVKM. The junction had 12 bases not matched to a gene; V was cut back by 5 bases and J by 6 bases. CDR3 nucleotide sequence: TGTGCCAGCAGTGCCCATGGGACAGGGCTCTCCGATACGCAGTATTTT. It yields the protein CASSAHGTGLSDTQYF.

This clonotype occurred a few times. The V gene is TRBV28, the J gene TRBJ2-1, with 7 nucleotides matching TRBD2. J gave up 3 bases and V 6 bases, and 5 bases lay outside the gene matches. The CDR3 has 14 residues. CDR1 is MDHEN and CDR2 is SYDVKM in the germline V gene. The CDR3 sequence is CASRSGTHYNEQFF. DNA for the CDR3: TGTGCCAGCAGAAGCGGGACTCACTACAATGAGCAGTTCTTC.

The chain is built from TRBV18 and TRBJ2-7, with 14 nucleotides matching TRBD2. V was pared by 0 bases and J by 7 bases, with 2 bases of the junction left unmatched. CDR3 length: 15 amino acids. Germline V gene lookup returns CDR1 KGHSH and CDR2 LQKENI. The CDR3 coding sequence is TGTGCCAGCTCACCACCGGGACTAGCGGGAGAAGAGCAGTACTTC. This gives the protein CASSPPGLAGEEQYF.

The chain has TRBV20-1 and TRBJ2-1; 9 nucleotides match TRBD1. Germline V CDR1 and CDR2: DFQATT, SNEGSKA (reference sequence). V was pared by 0 bases and J by 4 bases, with 4 bases of the junction left unmatched. The CDR3 loop spans 15 amino acids. CDR3 region: CSARDTGGHYNEQFF. As DNA, the CDR3 is TGCAGTGCTAGAGACACAGGGGGCCATTACAATGAGCAGTTCTTC.

The rearrangement uses TRBV19 and TRBJ1-5; 7 bases line up with TRBD1. The CDR3 spans 13 residues. Germline CDR1 reads LNHDA; CDR2 reads SQIVND (reference sequence). V was clipped by 10 bases and J by 4 bases; unmatched bases: 7. The CDR3, as DNA: TGTGCCACCTCGACAGGGACTAATCAGCCCCAGCATTTT. It codes for CATSTGTNQPQHF.

The rearrangement uses TRBV20-1 and TRBJ2-3, with 11 nucleotides matching TRBD2. The V segment lost 6 bases and the J segment 3 bases; nucleotides outside the gene matches: 8. The CDR3 is made up of 15 amino acids. Germline lookup yields CDR1 DFQATT and CDR2 SNEGSKA (reference sequence). CDR3 in DNA: TGCAGTGCCCGAGTAGCGGGGGGGAAGACAGATACGCAGTATTTT. This encodes CSARVAGGKTDTQYF.

This clonotype was counted a few times. The CDR3 sequence is CASTRWGRNNEKLFF. For the CDR3, the DNA is TGTGCCAGCACCCGGTGGGGGCGGAATAATGAAAAACTGTTTTTT. The V gene is TRBV7-9, the J gene TRBJ1-4, with TRBD1 as a possible D gene (6 bases). The germline V gene encodes CDR1 SEHNR and CDR2 FQNEAQ (reference sequence). CDR3 length equals 15 residues. V was clipped by 7 bases and J by 4 bases, with 16 bases between them.

This clonotype has just a few counts. V is TRBV5-6 and J is TRBJ2-1; D remains ambiguous. This CDR3 contains 14 residues. Germline CDR1 is SGHDT and CDR2 is YYEEEE. Trimming left V 6 bases short and J 1 base short, with 11 bases between. The CDR3 nucleotides are TGTGCCAGCAACCTATGGGGTTCCTACAATGAGCAGTTCTTC. Its protein product is CASNLWGSYNEQFF.

This clonotype was counted a few times. This may stem from a read error, because a much larger clone lies one nucleotide away. The chain has TRBV27 and TRBJ2-5; tentative D call: TRBD1 (5 bases). V was pared by 3 bases and J by 5 bases, with 10 bases between. This CDR3 contains 13 residues. From germline, CDR1 is MNHEY and CDR2 SMNVEV (reference sequence). This CDR3 is CASSLWGRETQYF. In DNA form, the CDR3 reads TGTGCCAGCAGTTTGTGGGGCCGGGAGACCCAGTACTTC.

V is TRBV4-1 and J is TRBJ2-4, with 8 bases lining up with TRBD1. This CDR3 has 17 amino acids. Germline values: CDR1 MGHRA, CDR2 YSYEKL. The V and J ends lost 2 bases and 0 bases, in that order; junction bases with no gene match: 6. Here the CDR3 DNA reads TGCGCCAGCAGCCAAAGGACAGGGAGCCTAGCCAAAAACATTCAGTACTTC. Protein product: CASSQRTGSLAKNIQYF.

This clonotype has more than one count but fewer than ten. The chain joins TRBV28 to TRBJ1-5; no clear D. Trimming shortened V by 5 bases and J by 11 bases, and 13 bases separated the two germline ends. Looked up from germline, CDR1 is MDHEN and CDR2 is SYDVKM. The CDR3 has 12 residues. The CDR3 region has the DNA TGTGCCAGCAGTACCTCGACCCAGTCCCAGCATTTT. The encoded protein is CASSTSTQSQHF.

This clonotype was picked up a small number of times. This chain connects TRBV29-1 to TRBJ2-5; 7 bases are a match to TRBD2. The CDR3 runs 14 residues. The germline V gene has CDR1 SQVTM and CDR2 ANQGSEA. J lost 1 base, V lost 6 bases, and 8 bases had no gene match. The CDR3 coding sequence is TGCAGCGTGTGGCGGGGGTATGGCCAAGAGACCCAGTACTTC. Translating it yields CSVWRGYGQETQYF. Full variable domain (remainder filled in from reference TRBV29-1 and TRBJ2-5): SAVISQKPSRDICQRGTSLTIQCQVDSQVTMMFWYRQQPGQSLTLIATANQGSEATYESGFVIDKFPISRPNLTFSTLTVSNMSPEDSSIYLCSVWRGYGQETQYFGPGTRLLVL.

The chain employs TRBV24-1 and TRBJ2-4; no reliable D call. This CDR3 region has 15 residues. Germline V gives CDR1 KGHDR, CDR2 SFDVKD. Deletions cut 2 bases from V and 2 bases from J, with 9 bases between. The CDR3 DNA reads TGTGCCACCAGTGATTCAGACGGACCCAAAAACATTCAGTACTTC. Its protein is CATSDSDGPKNIQYF.

The chain joins TRBV20-1 to TRBJ1-2; TRBD1 is a possible D gene (6 bases). The germline gives CDR1 DFQATT, CDR2 SNEGSKA (reference sequence). The V and J ends lost 4 bases and 0 bases respectively, with 9 bases between them. The CDR3 is 13 amino acids. CDR3 sequence reads: CSAIQGTNYGYTF. As DNA, the CDR3 is TGCAGTGCTATTCAGGGGACTAACTATGGCTACACCTTC.

The chain recombines TRBV5-1 with TRBJ2-1; 7 bases map to TRBD2. CDR1 is SGHRS and CDR2 is YFSETQ in the germline V gene. V lost 4 bases and J lost 3; bases outside the gene matches: 19. The CDR3 has 19 residues. The CDR3 coding sequence is TGCGCCAGCAGCCACGACCCATGGACGGGGGGATACAGCTACAATGAGCAGTTCTTC. This sequence encodes CASSHDPWTGGYSYNEQFF.

This clonotype was observed a handful of times. The chain uses TRBV11-2 and TRBJ2-7; D remains unclear. Germline loops: CDR1 SGHAT, CDR2 FQNNGV. The CDR3 is 13 residues long. Deletions cut 4 bases from V and 3 bases from J, with 10 bases between. CDR3 sequence: CASSSSPGYEQYF. The CDR3 DNA reads TGTGCCAGCAGCTCTTCTCCTGGCTACGAGCAGTACTTC. The full variable domain, in which reference TRBV11-2 and TRBJ2-7 provide the parts outside the CDR3, is EAGVAQSPRYKIIEKRQSVAFWCNPISGHATLYWYQQILGQGPKLLIQFQNNGVVDDSQLPKDRFSAERLKGVDSTLKIQPAKLEDSAVYLCASSSSPGYEQYFGPGTRLTVT.

This clonotype was counted only a few times. The CDR3 bases are TGTGCCAGCAGTGATGAGGGCCCTAGCAATCAGCCCCAGCATTTT. Amino acid sequence: CASSDEGPSNQPQHF. V and J are TRBV2 and TRBJ1-5; no reliable D call. Germline V lookup: CDR1 SNHLY, CDR2 FYNNEI. The CDR3 totals 15 residues. Between the trimmed V and J ends, which lost 3 bases and 0 bases, there was a span of 9 bases.

The chain uses TRBV7-9 and TRBJ2-5, with 13 bases that match TRBD2. The trim removed 2 bases at V and 6 bases at J, leaving 9 bases unmatched. The CDR3 contains 17 residues. In germline, CDR1 is SEHNR, CDR2 FQNEAQ (reference sequence). The CDR3 region is CASSLPPGLAGEKTQYF. Written as DNA, the CDR3 is TGTGCCAGCAGCTTACCCCCCGGACTAGCGGGAGAAAAGACCCAGTACTTC.

This clonotype was found many times. The rearrangement uses TRBV5-1 and TRBJ1-1; TRBD1 might be the D (5 bases). Germline V CDR1 and CDR2: SGHRS, YFSETQ. CDR3 size: 14 residues. The V end was cut by 1 base, the J end by 5 bases, with 12 bases between. The CDR3 is CASSLSRDQTEAFF. The CDR3, as DNA: TGCGCCAGCAGCTTGTCTCGGGACCAGACTGAAGCTTTCTTT.

This clonotype has more than one count but fewer than ten. The J gene is TRBJ1-5, the V gene TRBV5-1, with 10 bases lining up with TRBD1. CDR3 length: 15 amino acids. Trimming removed 0 bases from V and 4 bases from J; junction bases left unmatched: 1. The germline CDR1 and CDR2 sequences are SGHRS and YFSETQ. The CDR3 reads CASSLEGQGNQPQHF. In DNA form, the CDR3 reads TGCGCCAGCAGCTTGGAGGGACAGGGGAATCAGCCCCAGCATTTT.

This clonotype has a handful of counts. The rearrangement links TRBV12-3 or TRBV12-4 to TRBJ1-1; D uncertain. Trimming cost V 4 bases and J 0 bases, with 15 bases left between them. CDR3 length: 16 residues. The CDR3: CASSSPWGGMNTEAFF. The CDR3 DNA reads as TGTGCCAGCAGTTCACCATGGGGAGGAATGAACACTGAAGCTTTCTTT.

This clonotype was observed a handful of times. The chain combines TRBV5-1 with TRBJ2-7; 11 positions agree with TRBD2. The CDR3 has 15 residues. Per germline, CDR1 SGHRS and CDR2 YFSETQ. J gave up 5 bases and V 6 bases, and 10 bases lay outside the gene matches. This chain's CDR3 is CASTNIAGGPNEQYF. CDR3 sequence (DNA): TGCGCCAGCACCAATATAGCGGGAGGGCCTAACGAGCAGTACTTC.

In this sample, this clonotype turned up a few times. The gene calls are TRBV6-5 and TRBJ2-1; 8 bases fit TRBD1. The V segment lost 4 bases and the J segment 5 bases; nucleotides outside the gene matches: 13. CDR3 length: 17 amino acids. Germline V lookup: CDR1 MNHEY, CDR2 SVGAGI. The chain's CDR3 is CASSSPSGQGTHNEQFF. As DNA, the CDR3 is TGTGCCAGCAGTTCCCCCTCAGGACAGGGTACTCACAATGAGCAGTTCTTC.

The chain uses TRBV28 and TRBJ2-3; the D gene is possibly TRBD1 (5 bases). The V end was cut by 2 bases, the J end by 11 bases, with 11 bases between. Germline V gives CDR1 MDHEN, CDR2 SYDVKM. The CDR3 runs 12 residues. CDR3 coding DNA: TGTGCCAGCAGTTTAGGGCAGGGTAAGCAGTATTTT. Translating it yields CASSLGQGKQYF.

This clonotype has a count of ten or more. The chain has TRBV3-1 and TRBJ1-6; 7 bases agree with TRBD1. The CDR3 has 17 residues. Losses at the gene ends were 0 bases for V and 9 bases for J; bases not matched to a gene: 11. The V gene's germline CDR1 is LGHDT and CDR2 YNNKEL (reference sequence). CDR3 sequence: CASSQDMLSGQISPLHF. In DNA form, the CDR3 reads TGTGCCAGCAGCCAAGATATGTTATCGGGACAGATTTCACCCCTCCACTTT.

The chain has TRBV5-1 and TRBJ2-5; D is unresolved. From germline, CDR1 is SGHRS and CDR2 YFSETQ. The CDR3 is 16 amino acids. Trimming pared 0 bases from V and 2 bases from J, leaving 14 bases between. Here the CDR3 reads CASSLAPRTAQETQYF. Written as DNA, the CDR3 is TGCGCCAGCAGCTTGGCCCCTAGAACAGCTCAAGAGACCCAGTACTTC.

This sequence joins TRBV20-1 and TRBJ2-2; 8 bases map to TRBD2. V was clipped by 1 base and J by 2 bases; unmatched bases: 3. The CDR3 has 15 residues. Germline loops: CDR1 DFQATT, CDR2 SNEGSKA (reference sequence). CDR3 bases: TGCAGTGCTAGAGGGACTAGCCAAAACACCGGGGAGCTGTTTTTT. The encoded protein is CSARGTSQNTGELFF.